A single T cell receptor (beta chain) is shown here with its context. This entry belongs to a study of CD8 T cells in ankylosing spondylitis. TCRdb re-called the 5' RACE reads with MiXCR, one entry per CDR3 protein. The repertoire includes 180,000 or so distinct CDR3 sequences, 11% of them detected once, and 25% to 30% sits in the top ten. CDR1 is MNHNS, CDR2 SASEGT, per germline. V dropped 5 bases and J dropped 5; count of bases not matched to a gene: 5. The CDR3 contains 14 residues. V usage is TRBV6-1 and J usage is TRBJ1-1; 10 bases are a match to TRBD1. This clonotype was obtained from a male donor with ankylosing spondylitis or in good health (not recorded which). The sequenced sample was blood, either unsorted or a sorted T cell fraction (not recorded which). CDR3 sequence reads: CASSTRDRGTEAFF. The CDR3 DNA is TGTGCCAGCAGTACACGGGACAGGGGAACTGAAGCTTTCTTT.